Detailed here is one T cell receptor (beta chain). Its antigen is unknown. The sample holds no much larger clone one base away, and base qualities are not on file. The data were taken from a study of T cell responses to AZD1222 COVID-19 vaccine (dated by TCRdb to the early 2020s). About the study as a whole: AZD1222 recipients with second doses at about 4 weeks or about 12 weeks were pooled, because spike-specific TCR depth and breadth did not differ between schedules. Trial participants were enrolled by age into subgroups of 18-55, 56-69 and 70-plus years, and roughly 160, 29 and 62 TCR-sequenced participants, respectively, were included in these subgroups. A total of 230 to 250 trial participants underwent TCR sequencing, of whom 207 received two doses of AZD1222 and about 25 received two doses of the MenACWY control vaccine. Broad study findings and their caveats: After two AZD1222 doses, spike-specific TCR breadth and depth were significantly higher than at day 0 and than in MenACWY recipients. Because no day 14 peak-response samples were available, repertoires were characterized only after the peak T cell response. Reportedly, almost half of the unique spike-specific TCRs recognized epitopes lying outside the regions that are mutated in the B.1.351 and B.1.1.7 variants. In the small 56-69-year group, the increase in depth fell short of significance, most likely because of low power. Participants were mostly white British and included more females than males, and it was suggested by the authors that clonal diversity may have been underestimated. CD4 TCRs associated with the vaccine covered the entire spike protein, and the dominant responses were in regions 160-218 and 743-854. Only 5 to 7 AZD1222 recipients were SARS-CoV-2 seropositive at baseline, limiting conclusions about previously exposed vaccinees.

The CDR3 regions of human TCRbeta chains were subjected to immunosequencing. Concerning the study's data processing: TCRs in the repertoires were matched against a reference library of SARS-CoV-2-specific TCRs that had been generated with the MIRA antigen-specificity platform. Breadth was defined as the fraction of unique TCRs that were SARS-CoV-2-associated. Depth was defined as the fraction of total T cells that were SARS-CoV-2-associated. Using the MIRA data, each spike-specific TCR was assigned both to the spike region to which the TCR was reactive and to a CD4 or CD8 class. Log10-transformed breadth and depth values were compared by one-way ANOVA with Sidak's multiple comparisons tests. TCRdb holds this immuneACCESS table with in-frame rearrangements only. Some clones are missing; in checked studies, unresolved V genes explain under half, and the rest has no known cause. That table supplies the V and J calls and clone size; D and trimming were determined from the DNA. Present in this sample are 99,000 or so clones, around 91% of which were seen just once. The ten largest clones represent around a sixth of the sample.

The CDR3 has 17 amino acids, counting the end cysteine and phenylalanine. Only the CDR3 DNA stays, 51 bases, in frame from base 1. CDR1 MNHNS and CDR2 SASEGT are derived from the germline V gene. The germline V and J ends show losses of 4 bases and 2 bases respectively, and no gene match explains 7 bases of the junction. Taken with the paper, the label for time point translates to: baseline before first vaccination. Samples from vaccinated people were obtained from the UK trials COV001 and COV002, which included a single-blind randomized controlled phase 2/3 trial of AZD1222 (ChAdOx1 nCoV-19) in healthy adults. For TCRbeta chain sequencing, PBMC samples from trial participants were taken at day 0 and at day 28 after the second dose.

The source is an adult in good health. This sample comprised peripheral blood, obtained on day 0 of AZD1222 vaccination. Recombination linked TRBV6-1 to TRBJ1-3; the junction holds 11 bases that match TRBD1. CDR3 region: CASSAPPGQGAGNTIYF. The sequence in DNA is TGTGCCAGCAGTGCACCGCCGGGACAGGGGGCTGGAAACACCATATATTTT.